This T cell receptor beta chain appears in the sequencing data of a study of blood T cell repertoires in COVID-19 (dated by TCRdb to the early 2020s). For the wider study: The collaborator samples originated in the United States, Italy and Spain and spanned the acute and convalescent phases of COVID-19. Sample metadata almost always included a de-identified subject ID, COVID-19 status, age in years and sex. Subjects who had been exposed to COVID-19, were actively infected with it, or had recovered from it provided the deeply sampled blood TCRbeta repertoires that made up the dataset. A freely available public database, intended as a resource for researchers studying the immune response to SARS-CoV-2, is where the repertoires were released. The samples were drawn from two sources: the first 160 participants of the ongoing ImmuneRACE study, and fewer than 1,500 subjects contributed by 6 global collaborators. Where available, HLA class I and class II types were obtained from metadata supplied by the sample provider rather than from assay-based typing. The prospective study material was composed of cDNA or gDNA derived from T cells, B-cell-depleted T cells, or PBMCs. Beyond this particular receptor, the publication reports: How much clinical and demographic metadata was included differed by source and by participant, and the metadata was provided uncurated.

Whole blood was collected in K2EDTA tubes by collaborating institutions according to the institutions' own protocols. For TCRbeta analysis, collaborator samples were shipped as frozen whole blood, as isolated PBMCs, or as DNA extracted from either sample type. This clone was seen a handful of times. Its antigen is currently not known. Per-base quality was not reported, and no clone a single base away is much larger than it. The immunoSEQ Assay, a bias-controlled multiplex PCR, was used to amplify TCRbeta CDR3 regions from genomic DNA. Per the authors' processing: Within the assay, amplification of reference gene primers was used to estimate how many nucleated cells each sample contained. Sequence reads were collapsed and filtered to measure the absolute abundance of every unique TCRbeta CDR3 rearrangement. Productive Simpson clonality was computed per sample as the square root of Simpson's diversity index over productive rearrangements. The source is immuneACCESS, and TCRdb retained only in-frame sequences with V and J called. Part of the clones is not carried over; for the studies checked, unresolved V genes explain less than half of this, and the remainder is unexplained. V and J calls and clone size come straight from that table; D and trimming were deduced from the DNA. The sample table records about 100,000 clones; over 80% of these occur just once. About an eighth of the sample is taken by the ten largest.

Sequencing was performed on peripheral blood. The clonotype originates from a man between 45 and 60 years old with active or convalescent COVID-19.

The DNA sequence reads TGTGCCATCTCGTGGGAAGCAGGAGGGGATTCACCCCTCCACTTT. Its protein product is CAISWEAGGDSPLHF. The chain links TRBV10-3 with TRBJ1-6, with TRBD1 as a weak D call on 5 bases. In the germline V gene, CDR1 corresponds to ENHRY and CDR2 to SYGVKD. V is pared back by 8 bases and J by 8 bases, with 19 bases lying between the germline termini. Counted from cysteine to phenylalanine, this CDR3 has 15 amino acids. Of the read, only the CDR3 DNA is kept; its 45 bases are in frame from base 1.